One sample yielded the 25 T cell receptor beta chains listed below, sequenced in a study of T-cell memory formation after mild COVID-19. TCRdb reprocessed the 5' RACE reads with MiXCR, giving one entry per CDR3 protein. The data contain 400,000 or so distinct CDR3 sequences, 15% to 20% of them singletons. What was sequenced was PBMCs or a T cell subset sorted from them (not recorded which). These receptors all come from an adult woman who had mild COVID-19 (a few samples of this study predate the infection). Cell type and time point are not known.

V is TRBV4-1 and J is TRBJ2-2, with D tentatively TRBD1 or TRBD2 (5 bases each). The V end was cut by 4 bases, the J end by 3 bases, with 24 bases between. Germline V gives CDR1 MGHRA, CDR2 YSYEKL. CDR3 length: 19 amino acids. The DNA for the CDR3 is TGCGCCAGCAGCCCCAGTAACTACCGGGACCGACTCGACACCGGGGAGCTGTTTTTT. The encoded protein is CASSPSNYRDRLDTGELFF.

The table lists this clonotype with many counts. The rearrangement joins TRBV5-1 to TRBJ2-4; 9 bases fit TRBD1. The CDR3 has 16 residues. Germline-derived CDR1 and CDR2 are SGHRS and YFSETQ. Losses at the gene ends were 3 bases for V and 8 bases for J; bases not matched to a gene: 12. The CDR3 spells CASSSKGQGRVDIQYF. CDR3 sequence (DNA): TGCGCCAGCAGCTCCAAGGGACAGGGTAGGGTAGACATTCAGTACTTC.

This chain joins TRBV29-1 and TRBJ2-1, with 12 bases matching TRBD2. After removal of 6 bases from V and 6 bases from J, the junction contained 3 bases not matched to a gene. CDR3 length equals 13 residues. The V gene's germline CDR1 is SQVTM and CDR2 ANQGSEA. CDR3 in DNA: TGCAGCGTGACTAGCGGGGGAGGCAATGAGCAGTTCTTC. Its translation: CSVTSGGGNEQFF.

The sample holds a few counts of this clonotype. The chain has TRBV20-1 and TRBJ2-1; the D call may be TRBD1 or TRBD2 (5 bases each). Germline V lookup: CDR1 DFQATT, CDR2 SNEGSKA (reference sequence). V lost 6 bases and J lost 8, with 17 bases in between. The CDR3 is 13 residues long. Written as DNA, the CDR3 is TGCAGTGCCCCGGGACCTTGGAAATATGAGCAGTTCTTC. Encoded protein: CSAPGPWKYEQFF.

This clonotype was found a few times. This chain uses TRBV6-1 with TRBJ2-3; 12 bases agree with TRBD2. The trim removed 6 bases at V and 0 bases at J, leaving 7 bases unmatched. The CDR3 length is 17 residues. The germline V gene has CDR1 MNHNS and CDR2 SASEGT. CDR3 in amino acids: CASRRLAGALSTDTQYF. In DNA, the CDR3 is TGTGCCAGCAGGAGACTAGCGGGGGCTCTTAGCACAGATACGCAGTATTTT.

The chain has TRBV5-1 and TRBJ1-1; D is unresolved. Germline CDR1 and CDR2: SGHRS and YFSETQ. CDR3 size: 13 residues. V gave up 0 bases and J gave up 7 bases, with 10 bases separating them. As DNA, the CDR3 is TGCGCCAGCAGCTTGGCCGAGGGAATTGAAGCTTTCTTT. It translates to CASSLAEGIEAFF.

The table lists this clonotype with a few counts. The chain links TRBV4-1 to TRBJ1-2, with 9 bases matching TRBD1. The CDR3 has 14 amino acids. Germline V lookup: CDR1 MGHRA, CDR2 YSYEKL. With V trimmed by 4 bases and J by 3 bases, 3 bases remained unmatched. The CDR3 bases are TGCGCCAGCAGCCTACGGGACAGGGACTATGGCTACACCTTC. Protein: CASSLRDRDYGYTF.

This chain links TRBV5-4 with TRBJ2-3, with D perhaps TRBD1 (6 bases). This CDR3 comprises 18 residues. Germline V lookup: CDR1 SGHNT, CDR2 YYREEE (reference sequence). The V gene lost 1 base and the J gene lost 2 bases, with 20 bases spanning the gap. CDR3 coding DNA: TGTGCCAGCAGCTTGCTGGGCCCACAGGGTTACCCCACAGATACGCAGTATTTT. Amino acids: CASSLLGPQGYPTDTQYF.

This clonotype showed up many times. The genes are TRBV30 and TRBJ2-1, with D perhaps matching TRBD1 or TRBD2 (6 bases each). Trimming took 3 bases from V and 10 from J, leaving 13 bases between them. The germline gives CDR1 GTSNPN, CDR2 SVGIG (reference sequence). The CDR3 has 12 amino acids. In DNA form, the CDR3 reads TGTGCCTGGAGGAGTGAGGGGGGAGAGCAGTTCTTC. Translating gives CAWRSEGGEQFF.

The V call is TRBV29-1, the J call TRBJ1-5, with D perhaps matching TRBD1 (6 bases). Germline values: CDR1 SQVTM, CDR2 ANQGSEA. V lost 7 bases to trimming and J lost 4 bases, with 14 bases between them. This CDR3 is built from 13 residues. DNA for the CDR3: TGCAGCGCACGGACAGAGAAAAATCAGCCCCAGCATTTT. Translated: CSARTEKNQPQHF.

J is TRBJ2-7 and V is TRBV7-9; a possible D gene is TRBD1 (5 bases). The germline CDR1 and CDR2 sequences are SEHNR and FQNEAQ (reference sequence). The V end was cut by 2 bases, the J end by 2 bases, with 13 bases between. The CDR3 runs to 15 residues. In DNA, the CDR3 is TGTGCCAGCAGCTTATCCCGCAGGGATCCCTACGAGCAGTACTTC. The encoded protein is CASSLSRRDPYEQYF.

The chain joins TRBV10-2 to TRBJ2-4; TRBD2 matches at 7 bases. CDR3 length: 17 residues. Germline V CDR1 and CDR2: WSHSY, SAAADI. Losses at the gene ends were 0 bases for V and 1 base for J; bases not matched to a gene: 6. The CDR3 sequence: CASSESKREGAKNIQYF. The CDR3 nucleotides are TGCGCCAGCAGTGAGTCGAAGAGGGAGGGGGCCAAAAACATTCAGTACTTC.

This clonotype has a handful of counts. V is TRBV5-1 and J is TRBJ1-1; TRBD1 agrees at 9 bases. The germline V gene has CDR1 SGHRS and CDR2 YFSETQ. The CDR3 loop spans 14 amino acids. The junction had 2 bases not matched to a gene; V was cut back by 4 bases and J by 1 base. DNA of the CDR3: TGCGCCAGCAGCGAGGACAGGGGGAACACTGAAGCTTTCTTT. This translates into CASSEDRGNTEAFF.

This chain connects TRBV29-1 to TRBJ2-5, with D perhaps TRBD1 (5 bases). Trimming shortened V by 2 bases and J by 4 bases, and 11 bases separated the two germline ends. This CDR3 contains 13 residues. The germline CDR1 and CDR2 sequences are SQVTM and ANQGSEA. The CDR3 DNA reads as TGCAGCGTTGAACCCCACAGGAGAGAGACCCAGTACTTC. Its protein is CSVEPHRRETQYF.

The rearrangement uses TRBV12-3 or TRBV12-4 and TRBJ2-1, with 9 bases identical to TRBD2. This CDR3 is 16 amino acids long. V lost 4 bases to trimming and J lost 4 bases; unmatched junction nucleotides: 8. CDR3 sequence reads: CASSSSGGSSYNEQFF. The CDR3 DNA follows: TGTGCCAGCAGTTCCAGCGGGGGGTCCTCTTACAATGAGCAGTTCTTC.

A few counts support this clonotype. This chain uses TRBV9 with TRBJ2-3; possibly TRBD2 for D (7 bases). Per the germline V gene, CDR1 is SGDLS and CDR2 is YYNGEE. Trimming took 0 bases from V and 2 from J, leaving 13 bases between them. This CDR3 has 16 residues. CDR3 residues: CASSVDSGGITDTQYF. The CDR3 nucleotides read TGTGCCAGCAGCGTAGACTCGGGGGGCATCACAGATACGCAGTATTTT.

This clonotype has a handful of counts. The rearrangement links TRBV4-1 to TRBJ1-5; D gene uncertain. Germline assignment: CDR1 MGHRA and CDR2 YSYEKL. The V and J ends lost 3 bases and 7 bases respectively, with 13 bases between them. CDR3 length equals 14 residues. The DNA for the CDR3 is TGCGCCAGCAGCCATCCCTTGTTAAGCCAGCCCCAGCATTTT. This translates into CASSHPLLSQPQHF.

This clonotype was seen a handful of times. The chain has TRBV30 and TRBJ2-5, with D perhaps TRBD2 (6 bases). Germline V gives CDR1 GTSNPN, CDR2 SVGIG (reference sequence). CDR3 size: 14 residues. V shed 0 bases and J shed 5 bases, with 13 bases lying between them. CDR3 DNA sequence: TGTGCCTGGAGTGTTGGGCTGGGAGGCGAGACCCAGTACTTC. It is translated as CAWSVGLGGETQYF.

The rearrangement links TRBV28 to TRBJ2-1; 13 bases match TRBD2. Germline V CDR1 and CDR2: MDHEN, SYDVKM. The CDR3 is made up of 16 amino acids. V lost 2 bases and J lost 5; bases outside the gene matches: 3. DNA for the CDR3: TGTGCCAGCAGTTTACCACTAGCGGGAGGGAACAATGAGCAGTTCTTC. Translating it yields CASSLPLAGGNNEQFF.

The genes are TRBV7-9 and TRBJ1-2; the D gene is possibly TRBD1 (5 bases). The V end lost 4 bases, the J end lost 2 bases, and 14 bases lay between the germline ends. The germline CDR1 and CDR2 sequences are SEHNR and FQNEAQ (reference sequence). The CDR3 loop spans 15 amino acids. The CDR3 sequence is CASSSGGRENYGYTF. The CDR3, as DNA: TGTGCCAGCAGCTCCGGGGGACGAGAGAACTATGGCTACACCTTC.

This clonotype was counted only a few times. The V call is TRBV4-3, the J call TRBJ1-2; possible D gene TRBD1, 6 bases. The CDR3 loop spans 15 amino acids. CDR1 and CDR2 from the germline V gene are LGHNA and YSLEER. The ends were cut back, 4 bases at V and 8 bases at J, with 20 bases in the middle. This chain's CDR3 is CASSPERSRGYGYTF. Written as DNA, the CDR3 is TGCGCCAGCAGCCCAGAGCGGAGTAGGGGGTACGGCTACACCTTC.

This clonotype was seen a few times. The CDR3 region has the DNA TGTGCCAGCAGCCGCCTACTAGCGGGAGTAAAAGATACGCAGTATTTT. Its protein is CASSRLLAGVKDTQYF. The chain links TRBV6-5 to TRBJ2-3; 11 positions match TRBD2. V dropped 6 bases and J dropped 5; count of bases not matched to a gene: 10. The CDR3 consists of 16 residues. CDR1 is MNHEY, CDR2 SVGAGI, per germline.

This clonotype was picked up a small number of times. This chain joins TRBV14 and TRBJ2-2; the D is unclear. The V and J ends lost 1 base and 5 bases respectively, with 8 bases between them. The CDR3 has 14 amino acids. Germline V lookup: CDR1 SGHDN, CDR2 FVKESK. The chain's CDR3 is CASSQGQLTGELFF. DNA for the CDR3: TGTGCCAGCAGCCAAGGGCAGTTGACCGGGGAGCTGTTTTTT. The whole variable domain, filled in from reference TRBV14 and TRBJ2-2, reads EAGVTQFPSHSVIEKGQTVTLRCDPISGHDNLYWYRRVMGKEIKFLLHFVKESKQDESGMPNNRFLAERTGGTYSTLKVQPAELEDSGVYFCASSQGQLTGELFFGEGSRLTVL.

The rearrangement joins TRBV4-3 to TRBJ2-7; D remains unclear. The CDR3 is 15 amino acids. CDR1 and CDR2 from the germline V gene are LGHNA and YSLEER. Trimming pared 1 base from V and 3 bases from J, leaving 13 bases between. CDR3 DNA sequence: TGCGCCAGCAGCCAAGCATGGCAGATAAACTACGAGCAGTACTTC. As protein: CASSQAWQINYEQYF.

The gene calls are TRBV24-1 and TRBJ2-7; TRBD1 agrees at 12 bases. The CDR3 consists of 16 residues. The V segment lost 2 bases and the J segment 5 bases; nucleotides outside the gene matches: 6. CDR1 KGHDR and CDR2 SFDVKD come from the germline V gene. CDR3 nucleotide sequence: TGTGCCACCAGTGATTCGCCGGGACAGGGGGCCCACGAGCAGTACTTC. Translation gives CATSDSPGQGAHEQYF.